This is a list of T cell receptor beta chains from one sample in a study of CD8 T cells in ankylosing spondylitis. TCRdb ran MiXCR on the 5' RACE reads and lists one entry per CDR3 protein. The sample contains some 220,000 distinct CDR3 sequences, roughly 6.6% of which appear only once. Material for sequencing was blood, either unsorted or a sorted T cell fraction (not recorded which). These TCRs come from a male donor with ankylosing spondylitis. The CDR3 runs from the conserved cysteine through the conserved F or W. Fields, in order: CDR3 protein, CDR3 DNA, D gene, clone size, V gene, J gene. A D gene is named only where the DNA matches it firmly. Size values are once, few and many counts, or a class for expanded clones, and some rows have none.

CDR3aa: CASSYTGPPGNTIYF; CDR3nt: TGTGCCAGCAGTTACACGGGACCCCCTGGAAACACCATATATTTT; d_gene: .; abundance: many; v_gene: TRBV6-5; j_gene: TRBJ1-3
CDR3aa: CASSYLTTGAEAFF; CDR3nt: TGTGCCAGCAGTTACTTGACCACCGGGGCCGAAGCTTTCTTT; d_gene: .; abundance: many; v_gene: TRBV6-5; j_gene: TRBJ1-1
CDR3aa: CASSSSLTVSPYTQYF; CDR3nt: TGTGCCAGCAGCTCTAGTCTCACAGTTTCTCCGTATACGCAGTATTTT; d_gene: .; abundance: many; v_gene: TRBV11-2; j_gene: TRBJ2-3
CDR3aa: CASSQVMANTEAFF; CDR3nt: TGCGCCAGCAGCCAAGTAATGGCTAACACTGAAGCTTTCTTT; d_gene: .; abundance: .; v_gene: TRBV4-1; j_gene: TRBJ1-1
CDR3aa: CASTLGPNEQFF; CDR3nt: TGTGCCAGTACCCTAGGCCCCAATGAGCAGTTCTTC; d_gene: .; abundance: few; v_gene: TRBV19; j_gene: TRBJ2-1
CDR3aa: CASRLGTGQRTYEQYF; CDR3nt: TGCGCCAGCAGGCTTGGTACGGGACAGAGAACCTACGAGCAGTACTTC; d_gene: TRBD1; abundance: many; v_gene: TRBV5-1; j_gene: TRBJ2-7
CDR3aa: CASSFDRSQEQYF; CDR3nt: TGTGCCAGCAGCTTTGACAGGTCCCAGGAGCAGTACTTC; d_gene: .; abundance: many; v_gene: TRBV5-6; j_gene: TRBJ2-7
CDR3aa: CASNGREDEQYF; CDR3nt: TGTGCCAGCAACGGCAGGGAAGACGAGCAGTACTTC; d_gene: .; abundance: .; v_gene: TRBV2; j_gene: TRBJ2-7
CDR3aa: CATSDTVLGNEKLFF; CDR3nt: TGTGCTACCAGTGACACAGTGCTCGGGAATGAAAAACTGTTTTTT; d_gene: .; abundance: few; v_gene: TRBV24-1; j_gene: TRBJ1-4
CDR3aa: CASSLSPGSSLAEQYF; CDR3nt: TGTGCCAGCAGTTTATCCCCGGGGTCCTCCCTCGCCGAGCAGTACTTC; d_gene: .; abundance: many; v_gene: TRBV27; j_gene: TRBJ2-7
CDR3aa: CASSPSATGAYNEQFF; CDR3nt: TGTGCCAGCTCACCTTCCGCGACAGGGGCCTACAATGAGCAGTTCTTC; d_gene: TRBD1; abundance: .; v_gene: TRBV18; j_gene: TRBJ2-1
CDR3aa: CARRGLAGVAGELFF; CDR3nt: TGTGCCAGAAGAGGTCTCGCGGGAGTCGCCGGGGAGCTGTTTTTT; d_gene: TRBD2; abundance: once; v_gene: TRBV19; j_gene: TRBJ2-2